This T cell receptor beta chain was documented in a study of graft-versus-host responses after intestinal transplantation (dated by TCRdb to the early 2020s). For the study in its entirety: The transplants that recipients got were multivisceral, liver-intestinal, or isolated intestinal. A peak of at least 4% donor T cells among recipient peripheral blood mononuclear cells was the definition used for donor T cell macrochimerism. To identify alloreactive clones, pre-transplant mixed lymphocyte reaction products were sequenced and then compared with unstimulated pre-transplant donor and recipient T cells. Anti-thymocyte globulin induction was given to all recipients, followed by maintenance tacrolimus and steroids for two to four years. Bulk TCR-beta CDR3 sequencing was used to track graft-versus-host and host-versus-graft alloreactive T cell clones in the graft, circulation and bone marrow after intestinal transplantation. Rather than being sequenced by the commercial service, samples from a few later patients were sequenced in-house on an Illumina MiSeq and processed with MiXCR. The cohort enrolled some 23 intestinal transplant recipients, one of whom was a retransplant, and a few patients without pretransplant specimens were excluded. Study-level results and caveats: Early after transplant, declines in HvG clones were associated with peak levels of circulating GvH clones. The conclusions were limited by the relatively low number and heterogeneity of the intestinal transplant patients. GvH clones were detected in recipient bone marrow, and some of these GvH clones were observed earlier in ileal mucosa or blood, consistent with an intestinal mucosal origin. In the allografts of patients with donor T cell macrochimerism, GvH to HvG T cell clonal ratios were high.

Note on this clone: Its antigen is still unknown. No much larger clone exists at a distance of one base, and base qualities are not known.

What this sample's time point label stands for: cells obtained before transplantation from donor or recipient. CD3+CD4+ and CD3+CD8+ populations were FACS-sorted from unstimulated pre-transplant donor and recipient cells taken from spleen or lymph nodes. Library preparation was by the immunoSEQ multiplex PCR assay. For most patients, genomic DNA was isolated with the Qiagen DNeasy Blood and Tissue Kit and shipped frozen to Adaptive Biotechnologies for TCR sequencing. Adaptive Biotechnologies carried out high-throughput TCR-beta CDR3 sequencing of genomic DNA for most patients. Under the source paper's analysis protocol: TCR sequencing data were retrieved from Adaptive's ImmunoSEQ software for 15 to 20 patients, whereas three other patients were processed with MiXCR and VDJtools. To correct CD4 versus CD8 sorting errors, any sequence found in both subsets at a frequency ratio below 5:1 was removed. CDR3 nucleotide sequences shared between donor and recipient were removed because the origin of such sequences could not be assigned. Alloreactive clones required at least 2-fold expansion over unstimulated cells and minimum CFSE-low frequency of 0.002% (template counts) or 0.001% (read counts). Clones were considered mappable if detected in sequenced pre-transplant spleen, lymph node, or MLR CFSE-low populations of the donor or recipient. The cumulative frequency of alloreactive clones was calculated as a percentage of all sequences, weighted by copy number. What TCRdb holds here is the immuneACCESS table cut down to in-frame rearrangements. Part of the clones is not present; checked against another copy, under half of the missing clones reflect an unresolved V gene, and the others are unexplained. The V and J calls and clone size are taken from that table; D and trimming were inferred from the DNA. This sample has more than 60,000 clones in its table, and roughly 91% of those were observed once. The ten largest make up approximately 1.4% of the sample.

The material was unstimulated CD8+ T cells sorted from spleen or lymph node cells, obtained before intestinal transplant. The sequence came from a human donor who received an intestinal transplant.

The bases read TGTGCCAGTAGTTTCGGGACAGGAGCCCCGATACGACATAACTATGGCTACACCTTC. Translation gives CASSFGTGAPIRHNYGYTF. Rearrangement joined TRBV19 to TRBJ1-2; 8 of the junction bases match TRBD1. The CDR3 contains 19 residues, cysteine and phenylalanine counted. The kept DNA is CDR3 alone, 57 bases in frame from the first base. Clipping removes 5 bases from V and 1 base from J, with 18 as the unmatched junction base count. The germline V gene (reference sequence) specifies LNHDA as CDR1 and SQIVND as CDR2. Outside the CDR3, residues come from the reference TRBV19 and TRBJ1-2 proteins, so the full variable domain is: DGGITQSPKYLFRKEGQNVTLSCEQNLNHDAMYWYRQDPGQGLRLIYYSQIVNDFQKGDIAEGYSVSREKKESFPLTVTSAQKNPTAFYLCASSFGTGAPIRHNYGYTFGSGTRLTVV.